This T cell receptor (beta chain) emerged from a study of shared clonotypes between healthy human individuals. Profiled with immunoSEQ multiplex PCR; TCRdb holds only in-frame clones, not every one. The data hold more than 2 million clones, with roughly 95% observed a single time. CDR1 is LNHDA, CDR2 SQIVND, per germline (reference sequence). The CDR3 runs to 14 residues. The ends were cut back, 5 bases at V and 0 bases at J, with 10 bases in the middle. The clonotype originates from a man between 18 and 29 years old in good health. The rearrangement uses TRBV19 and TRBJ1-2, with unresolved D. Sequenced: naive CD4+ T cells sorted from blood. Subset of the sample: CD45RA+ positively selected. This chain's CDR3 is CASSWQGSNYGYTF. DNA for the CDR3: TGTGCCAGTAGTTGGCAAGGGTCTAACTATGGCTACACCTTC.